This entry lists 18 T cell receptor beta chains sequenced from one sample in a study of T cell changes during pregnancy in multiple sclerosis. Sequenced by immunoSEQ multiplex PCR; TCRdb stores in-frame clones only, minus some. The sample has tens of thousands of clones; 92% are singletons. The sample consisted of CD8+ T cells from peripheral blood mononuclear cells, taken in the third trimester of pregnancy. These receptors came from a female donor with multiple sclerosis, enrolled in a pregnancy study.

In DNA, the CDR3 is TGTGCCAGCAGCTTAACAGGGAACACTGAAGCTTTCTTT. Encoded protein: CASSLTGNTEAFF. The chain is built from TRBV7-6 and TRBJ1-1, with a weak D call TRBD1 (5 bases). The CDR3 length is 13 residues. Germline lookup yields CDR1 SGHVS and CDR2 FNYEAQ. The V and J ends lost 2 bases and 1 base respectively, with 5 bases between them.

The chain combines TRBV7-3 with TRBJ2-3; D is unclear. V was clipped by 3 bases and J by 1 base, with 5 bases between them. This CDR3 is 13 amino acids long. Germline V gene lookup returns CDR1 SGHTA and CDR2 FQGTGA. In DNA, the CDR3 is TGTGCCAGCAGCTTGTTCGGCACAGATACGCAGTATTTT. This sequence encodes CASSLFGTDTQYF.

This chain links TRBV21-1 with TRBJ1-2; TRBD1, the D gene given by the table, was not confirmed from the DNA. TRBV21-1 is a recognized pseudogene. This CDR3 comprises 17 residues. CDR3 amino acids: CASSKVETAGPHYGYTF. CDR3 in DNA: TGTGCCAGCAGCAAAGTTGAGACGGCAGGGCCCCACTATGGCTACACCTTC.

This clone was counted once. The gene calls are TRBV6-4 and TRBJ2-3, with D possibly matching TRBD2 (6 bases). Germline loops: CDR1 MRHNA, CDR2 SNTAGT. CDR3 length: 16 residues. V dropped 6 bases and J dropped 6 bases, with 22 bases sitting between them. CDR3 nucleotide sequence: TGTGCCAGCAGCCCCGGGCGGGGAGGAGGTGTGGATACGCAGTATTTT. Translated, it gives CASSPGRGGGVDTQYF.

J is TRBJ2-7 and V is TRBV11-3, with 8 bases that match TRBD2. The germline V gene encodes CDR1 SGHNT and CDR2 YENEEA. The CDR3 totals 16 residues. Trimming cost V 0 bases and J 6 bases; bases outside gene matches: 10. In nucleotides, the CDR3 is TGTGCCAGCAGCTTAGATGGAAAGCGGGAGATCGCCGAGCAGTACTTC. This gives the protein CASSLDGKREIAEQYF.

The chain recombines TRBV4-3 with TRBJ2-1; perhaps TRBD1 as D (6 bases). The ends were cut back, 0 bases at V and 1 base at J, with 10 bases in the middle. The CDR3 covers 16 residues. The germline V gene encodes CDR1 LGHNA and CDR2 YSLEER. In DNA, the CDR3 is TGCGCCAGCAGCCAAGAGACGAGGGGGTCCTACAATGAGCAGTTCTTC. Translating gives CASSQETRGSYNEQFF.

J is TRBJ2-3 and V is TRBV7-8, with 8 nucleotides matching TRBD1. CDR1 SGHVS and CDR2 FQNEAQ come from the germline V gene. V dropped 3 bases and J dropped 3; count of bases not matched to a gene: 11. The CDR3 is made up of 17 amino acids. Written as DNA, the CDR3 is TGTGCCAGCAGCTTGGACGACAGGGGTGATGGGACAGATACGCAGTATTTT. Translated: CASSLDDRGDGTDTQYF.

The V gene is TRBV7-3, the J gene TRBJ2-5, with 9 bases matching TRBD1. Per the germline V gene, CDR1 is SGHTA and CDR2 is FQGTGA. The CDR3 has 15 amino acids. With 5 bases clipped from V and 4 bases from J, the junction kept 8 bases outside the gene matches. The CDR3 DNA reads TGTGCCAGCAGCAAGGGGACAGGGCGGGGAGAGACCCAGTACTTC. Translating it yields CASSKGTGRGETQYF. The variable domain in full, with the rest retrieved from reference TRBV7-3 and TRBJ2-5, is GAGVSQTPSNKVTEKGKYVELRCDPISGHTALYWYRQSLGQGPEFLIYFQGTGAADDSGLPNDRFFAVRPEGSVSTLKIQRTERGDSAVYLCASSKGTGRGETQYFGPGTRLLVL.

J is TRBJ2-7 and V is TRBV13; 9 nucleotides match TRBD2. The germline V gene has CDR1 PRHDT and CDR2 FYEKMQ (reference sequence). Trimming removed 5 bases from V and 2 bases from J; junction bases left unmatched: 16. This CDR3 region has 18 residues. DNA for the CDR3: TGTGCCAGCAGCGTACGGGGACTAGCTGCCCATACCACCTACGAGCAGTACTTC. Translation: CASSVRGLAAHTTYEQYF.

The chain couples TRBV19 to TRBJ1-1; 8 bases are a match to TRBD1. The CDR3 has 14 amino acids. Trimming removed 5 bases from V and 6 bases from J; junction bases left unmatched: 8. Germline V gene lookup returns CDR1 LNHDA and CDR2 SQIVND (reference sequence). The CDR3 DNA sequence: TGTGCCAGTAGTTACCGACAGGGGATGCCTGAAGCTTTCTTT. Encoded protein: CASSYRQGMPEAFF. The variable domain in full, completed from reference TRBV19 and TRBJ1-1, reads DGGITQSPKYLFRKEGQNVTLSCEQNLNHDAMYWYRQDPGQGLRLIYYSQIVNDFQKGDIAEGYSVSREKKESFPLTVTSAQKNPTAFYLCASSYRQGMPEAFFGQGTRLTVV.

The J gene is TRBJ1-5, the V gene TRBV4-3; no clear D. Trimming removed 4 bases from V and 6 bases from J, with 19 bases in between. CDR1 and CDR2 (germline): LGHNA, YSLEER. The CDR3 has 16 amino acids. The DNA for the CDR3 is TGCGCCAGCAGCCCTAACCTCGGGGAACGAGGTCAGCCCCAGCATTTT. Encoded protein: CASSPNLGERGQPQHF.

The chain joins TRBV10-3 to TRBJ1-2; D remains ambiguous. This CDR3 comprises 12 residues. Trimming shortened V by 3 bases and J by 1 base, and 3 bases separated the two germline ends. Germline V lookup: CDR1 ENHRY, CDR2 SYGVKD. CDR3: CAISDSNYGYTF. The CDR3 coding sequence is TGTGCCATCAGTGACAGTAACTATGGCTACACCTTC.

In DNA, the CDR3 is TGTGCCAGCAGCTTATATCAGGGAGCGGGACTAGCGGGAGTCTACAATGAGCAGTTCTTC. The encoded protein is CASSLYQGAGLAGVYNEQFF. V is TRBV7-6 and J is TRBJ2-1; TRBD2 agrees at 14 bases. CDR3 length equals 20 residues. CDR1 and CDR2 (germline): SGHVS, FNYEAQ. With 2 bases clipped from V and 3 bases from J, the junction kept 12 bases outside the gene matches.

V is TRBV6-6 and J is TRBJ2-2; 9 positions agree with TRBD2. J lost 5 bases, V lost 5 bases, and 6 bases had no gene match. This CDR3 has 15 amino acids. Germline V gene lookup returns CDR1 MNHNY and CDR2 SVGAGI (reference sequence). This CDR3 is CASSSGRSLTGELFF. The DNA of the CDR3 is TGTGCCAGCAGTAGCGGGAGGAGTTTGACCGGGGAGCTGTTTTTT.

This clone was detected once. The chain carries TRBV18 and TRBJ2-1; 10 nucleotides agree with TRBD1. Losses at the gene ends were 2 bases for V and 6 bases for J; bases not matched to a gene: 4. There are 15 residues in the CDR3. Per germline, CDR1 KGHSH and CDR2 LQKENI. The CDR3 reads CASSPGTGALNEQFF. The CDR3 DNA reads as TGTGCCAGCTCACCAGGGACAGGGGCCCTCAATGAGCAGTTCTTC.

The gene calls are TRBV28 and TRBJ1-4; 10 nucleotides agree with TRBD1. The germline gives CDR1 MDHEN, CDR2 SYDVKM. V trimming: 7 bases; J trimming: 6 bases; junction bases outside the gene matches: 5. This CDR3 region has 14 residues. CDR3 bases: TGTGCCAGCAACCGCGGGACAGGGGATGAAAAACTGTTTTTT. Translation: CASNRGTGDEKLFF.

The chain combines TRBV27 with TRBJ2-1; 9 bases are shared with TRBD2. V lost 7 bases, J lost 3 bases, and 4 bases stayed unmatched. Germline CDR1 and CDR2: MNHEY and SMNVEV (reference sequence). The CDR3 spans 14 residues. The CDR3 spells CASTAGGLYNEQFF. Written as DNA, the CDR3 is TGTGCCAGCACAGCGGGAGGACTCTACAATGAGCAGTTCTTC.

This rearrangement joins TRBV10-3 to TRBJ2-1; the match to TRBD1 covers 7 bases. J lost 4 bases, V lost 6 bases, and 12 bases had no gene match. The CDR3 has 16 amino acids. The V gene's germline CDR1 is ENHRY and CDR2 SYGVKD. CDR3 sequence reads: CAIRRLTGDSYNEQFF. CDR3 coding DNA: TGTGCCATCAGACGACTAACAGGGGATTCGTACAATGAGCAGTTCTTC.